This T cell receptor beta chain comes out of a study of T cells in Graves' hyperthyroidism and ophthalmopathy. The CDR3 regions of TCR beta were amplified from RNA transcripts. First-round RT-PCR targeting the TCR CDR3 was performed with the HTBI primer set. TCRdb reanalysed the multiplex PCR reads using MiXCR and keeps one entry per CDR3 protein. The table has about 560,000 distinct CDR3 sequences, around 45% seen once. The hyperthyroidism patients had all been newly diagnosed, and their disease duration was under 2 months. Their ages ranged from 18 to 65 years. Orbital computed tomography and thyroid ultrasound, together with serum TRAb and thyroxine and clinical symptoms, were used for diagnoses. Germline values: CDR1 KGHDR, CDR2 SFDVKD. The CDR3 runs to 16 residues. Trimming took off 10 bases at V and 0 bases at J, with 18 bases between the two ends. Findings and limits, study-wide: Ophthalmopathy prediction by the model preceded onset by a median about 6 months. Blood shared most expanded thyroid clonotypes above 0.001.

Details on this clonotype: Its antigen is unknown. Since a much larger clone is just one base distant, this may be a read error.

V gene TRBV24-1 combines with J gene TRBJ1-5; possible D gene TRBD1, 6 bases. The receptor was derived from a woman aged 18-29 years with Graves' hyperthyroidism. Sequenced input: peripheral blood or thyroid tissue (not recorded which). DNA of the CDR3: TGTGCCACTACCGTCCGGGGGACACGTAGCAATCAGCCCCAGCATTTT. This codes for CATTVRGTRSNQPQHF.